This TCR beta chain was recorded in a study of immune heterogeneity within non-small cell lung tumors. Study findings and constraints: For local T-cell clonality, the correlation with local tumor mutational burden was moderate but significant (R about 0.35). Individual patients showed largely nonoverlapping sets of high-frequency T-cell receptor beta clonotypes. Recurrence of the same dominant CDR3 beta clonotypes was seen across tumor sites within a patient, and site-unique high-frequency clones were present alongside them.

The CDR3 sequence is 13 residues long. The V segment lost 5 bases and the J segment 12 bases; nucleotides outside the gene matches: 12. Germline CDR1 DFQATT, CDR2 SNEGSKA (reference sequence). Genomic DNA from bulk tumor acted as the template, and roughly 0.55 ug was loaded per sample. Several biopsies per primary tumor were taken during surgery, spaced as far apart as possible. Newly diagnosed with untreated non-small cell lung cancer, the patients underwent curative surgery. Donor patients had newly diagnosed non-small cell lung cancer and were having surgery with curative intent. This clonotype is medium-sized. Its antigen is unidentified. Multiplex PCR relied on 32 V and 13 J primers to amplify TCR beta CDR3. TCRdb independently ran MiXCR on the multiplex PCR reads; one entry per CDR3 protein. The sample carries 14,000 to 15,000 distinct CDR3 sequences, 25% to 35% recorded once.

Sequenced sample: lung tumor tissue. The chain recombines TRBV20-1 with TRBJ2-1, with 8 nucleotides matching TRBD2. This clonotype was obtained from a man aged 35-49 years with non-small cell lung cancer. CDR3 nucleotide sequence: TGCAGTGCTGGATCCGCGGGAGGCCGGGGGCAGTTCTTC. Encoded protein: CSAGSAGGRGQFF.